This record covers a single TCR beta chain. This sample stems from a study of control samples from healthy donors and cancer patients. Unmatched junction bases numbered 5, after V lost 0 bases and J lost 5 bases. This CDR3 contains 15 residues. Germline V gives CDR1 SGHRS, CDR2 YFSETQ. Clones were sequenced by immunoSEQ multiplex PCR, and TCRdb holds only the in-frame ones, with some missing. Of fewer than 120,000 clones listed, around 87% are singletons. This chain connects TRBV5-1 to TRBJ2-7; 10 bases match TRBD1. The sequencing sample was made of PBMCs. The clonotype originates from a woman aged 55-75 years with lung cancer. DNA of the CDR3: TGCGCCAGCAGCTTGGAGGGGACAGGGGTCCACGAGCAGTACTTC. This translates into CASSLEGTGVHEQYF.